These T cell receptor beta chains were read from a single sample in a study of shared T cell receptors in the human thymus. Clones were read by immunoSEQ multiplex PCR, and TCRdb kept only the in-frame ones, dropping some. The repertoire includes under 850,000 clones, over 75% of them detected once, and roughly 0.0097% sits in the top ten. The same sample was also studied in work on human thymus T cells.

Sequences were obtained from thymocytes. These receptor sequences come from a boy in the first two years of life with a congenital heart defect. The CDR3 runs from the conserved cysteine through the conserved F or W. The order of the fields is J gene, V gene, D gene, clone size, CDR3 protein, CDR3 DNA. A D gene is named only where the DNA matches it firmly. Clone size, where shown, is once, few, many, or a class for clones that have expanded.

j_call: TRBJ2-1
v_call: TRBV19
d_call: TRBD2
clone_size: -
cdr3_aa: CASTRGTSENNEQFF
cdr3_nt: TGTGCCAGCACTCGGGGGACTAGCGAGAACAATGAGCAGTTCTTC

j_call: TRBJ1-3
v_call: TRBV15
d_call: -
clone_size: few
cdr3_aa: CATSRGYNSPGNTIYF
cdr3_nt: TGTGCCACCAGCAGAGGGTATAACTCCCCTGGAAACACCATATATTTT

j_call: TRBJ2-5
v_call: TRBV6-5
d_call: -
clone_size: -
cdr3_aa: CASTTGLSWVTQYF
cdr3_nt: TGTGCCAGCACCACGGGACTGAGCTGGGTGACCCAGTACTTC

j_call: TRBJ2-7
v_call: TRBV9
d_call: -
clone_size: -
cdr3_aa: CASSVASATYEQYF
cdr3_nt: TGTGCCAGCAGCGTAGCAAGCGCTACCTACGAGCAGTACTTC

j_call: TRBJ2-1
v_call: TRBV7-2
d_call: -
clone_size: -
cdr3_aa: CASSLAEASSYNEQFF
cdr3_nt: TGTGCCAGCAGCTTAGCGGAGGCGTCCTCCTACAATGAGCAGTTCTTC

j_call: TRBJ2-2
v_call: TRBV27
d_call: TRBD1
clone_size: -
cdr3_aa: CASRRQGWTGELFF
cdr3_nt: TGTGCCAGCAGGCGACAGGGGTGGACCGGGGAGCTGTTTTTT

j_call: TRBJ2-6
v_call: TRBV10-1
d_call: -
clone_size: -
cdr3_aa: CASSSNRNNSGANVLTF
cdr3_nt: TGCGCCAGCAGTTCCAACAGGAACAACTCTGGGGCCAACGTCCTGACTTTC

j_call: TRBJ1-2
v_call: TRBV14
d_call: TRBD1
clone_size: once
cdr3_aa: CASSQVSDRVTYGYTF
cdr3_nt: TGTGCCAGCAGCCAAGTCTCGGACAGGGTAACCTATGGCTACACCTTC

j_call: TRBJ1-3
v_call: TRBV19
d_call: -
clone_size: few
cdr3_aa: CASSADRSSGNTIYF
cdr3_nt: TGTGCCAGTAGCGCGGACAGAAGCTCTGGAAACACCATATATTTT

j_call: TRBJ2-4
v_call: TRBV27
d_call: -
clone_size: -
cdr3_aa: CASSSWRAPAKNIQYF
cdr3_nt: TGTGCCAGCAGCTCCTGGAGGGCCCCAGCCAAAAACATTCAGTACTTC